A selection of T cell receptor beta chains follows, all from one sample in a study of T cell responses to AZD1222 COVID-19 vaccine. Assay: immunoSEQ multiplex PCR; the TCRdb copy retains only in-frame clones and omits some. The sample lists roughly 140,000 clones; about 87% were seen once. The specimen comprised peripheral blood, sampled on day 0 of AZD1222 vaccination. Receptors originate from an adult in good health. The CDR3 runs from the conserved cysteine through the conserved F or W. Fields, in order: V gene, D gene, J gene, clone size, CDR3 DNA, CDR3 protein. A D gene is named only where the DNA matches it firmly. Clone size is stated in some rows and not others, as once, few, many or a class when expanded.

TRBV7-2,-,TRBJ2-1,-,TGTGCCAGCAGCTTGGAGGATGAGCAGTTCTTC,CASSLEDEQFF
TRBV6-5,-,TRBJ1-4,-,TGTGCCAGCAGTTACTCGTTGGGACAAGATGAAAAACTGTTTTTT,CASSYSLGQDEKLFF
TRBV24-1,-,TRBJ2-7,-,TGTGCCACCAGTGATTCCCTAGCGCCTCCCTACGAGCAGTACTTC,CATSDSLAPPYEQYF
TRBV10-1,-,TRBJ2-5,-,TGCGCCAGCAGTTCACAGGGAAACCAAGAGACCCAGTACTTC,CASSSQGNQETQYF
TRBV7-2,-,TRBJ1-2,-,TGTGCCAGCAGCCCGTACCCACAGGGCGGCTATGGCTACACCTTC,CASSPYPQGGYGYTF
TRBV5-5,-,TRBJ1-1,-,TGTGCCAGCAGCTGGGATGACGGGAACACTGAAGCTTTCTTT,CASSWDDGNTEAFF
TRBV11-3,-,TRBJ2-1,-,TGTGCCAGTTCTTTACAGGGATGGTCTGAGCAGTTCTTC,CASSLQGWSEQFF
TRBV19,-,TRBJ1-5,once,TGTGCCAGTAGTATAGATCAGGGGAGAAGCAATCAGCCCCAGCATTTT,CASSIDQGRSNQPQHF
TRBV9,-,TRBJ2-1,-,TGTGCCAGCAGCGTAGCCACCAGTTATGAGCAGTTCTTC,CASSVATSYEQFF
TRBV14,-,TRBJ1-3,-,TGTGCCAGCAGCCAACCTAGTGGAGTTCTCTCTGGAAACACCATATATTTT,CASSQPSGVLSGNTIYF
TRBV11-3,-,TRBJ1-2,-,TGTGCCAGCAGCTCAAGCCCGGGGGGCAACTATGGCTACACCTTC,CASSSSPGGNYGYTF
TRBV5-5,-,TRBJ1-1,-,TGTGCCAGCAGCTTAGGAACTGAAGCTTTCTTT,CASSLGTEAFF
TRBV6-5,-,TRBJ1-1,-,TGTGCCAGCAGTTACTCGATATTTGTTACTGAAGCTTTCTTT,CASSYSIFVTEAFF
TRBV6-2/TRBV6-3,-,TRBJ1-2,-,TGTGCCAGCAGTCCACCCTTCAGGGTGTATGGCTACACCTTC,CASSPPFRVYGYTF
TRBV29-1,TRBD1,TRBJ1-1,-,TGCAGCGTTGAAAGCGACAGGGGAATCACTGAAGCTTTCTTT,CSVESDRGITEAFF
TRBV19,TRBD2,TRBJ2-3,-,TGTGCCAGTAGGGCTCTAGCGGGACGTACCGATACGCAGTATTTT,CASRALAGRTDTQYF
TRBV6-5,TRBD2,TRBJ2-7,once,TGTGCCAGCAGGTCGGGACTAGCGATTGAGCAGTACTTC,CASRSGLAIEQYF
TRBV24-1,-,TRBJ2-1,once,TGTGCCACCAGTGATTTTCGGGACCCCTACAATGAGCAGTTCTTC,CATSDFRDPYNEQFF
TRBV28,TRBD1,TRBJ1-1,-,TGTGCCAGCAGTGGGGACAGGGTGATGGAAGCTTTCTTT,CASSGDRVMEAFF
TRBV6-5,-,TRBJ2-2,-,TGTGCCAGCAGTTACGGTCAGGAAGGGACCGGGGAGCTGTTTTTT,CASSYGQEGTGELFF
TRBV7-3,-,TRBJ2-7,few,TGTGCCAGCAGCTCAGACGGGTTCAGTCCCTACGAGCAGTACTTC,CASSSDGFSPYEQYF
TRBV7-6,-,TRBJ1-4,-,TGTGCCAGCAGCTTGGGACACCAAAAGGGGAATGAAAAACTGTTTTTT,CASSLGHQKGNEKLFF
TRBV5-6,-,TRBJ1-4,-,TGTGCCAGCAGCTTGGCTCTCGACCGGGGTGAAAAACTGTTTTTT,CASSLALDRGEKLFF
TRBV9,TRBD2,TRBJ2-3,-,TGTGCCAGCTGTCGCGGGACTAGCGACACAGATACGCAGTATTTT,CASCRGTSDTDTQYF
TRBV12-3/TRBV12-4,-,TRBJ1-1,-,TGTGCCAGCAGCCTTACTAGGTCCACTGAAGCTTTCTTT,CASSLTRSTEAFF
TRBV13,TRBD1,TRBJ1-4,-,TGTGCCAGCAGCCGCACGTCGGGGCAGGGGGCAGAAAAACTGTTTTTT,CASSRTSGQGAEKLFF
TRBV4-3,-,TRBJ1-1,-,TGCGCCAGCAGCCATGTTGGGTCGGGCACTGAAGCTTTCTTT,CASSHVGSGTEAFF
TRBV4-3,TRBD1,TRBJ1-4,-,TGCGCCAGCAGCCAAAGTAAAGGGGGCGTTGAAAAACTGTTTTTT,CASSQSKGGVEKLFF
TRBV5-4,TRBD1,TRBJ1-4,once,TGTGCCAGCAGCTCTGACAGGGGTAGTGAAAAACTGTTTTTT,CASSSDRGSEKLFF
TRBV7-9,TRBD1,TRBJ2-7,-,TGTGCCAGCAGCTTTCAACACAGGGGATACGAGCAGTACTTC,CASSFQHRGYEQYF
TRBV7-3,TRBD2,TRBJ2-3,-,TGTGCCAGCATCGCGACTAGCGGGAGGGGGCCAGATACGCAGTATTTT,CASIATSGRGPDTQYF
TRBV11-2,-,TRBJ1-2,-,TGTGCCAGCAGCTCTTCAGTAGACTATGGCTACACCTTC,CASSSSVDYGYTF
TRBV2,TRBD1,TRBJ2-7,-,TGTGCCAGCAAAGCCGGGACAGGGGGCTTCTACGAGCAGTACTTC,CASKAGTGGFYEQYF
TRBV7-9,-,TRBJ2-1,-,TGTGCCAGCAGCTTACGTTCTAGGACTGCTGAGCAGTTCTTC,CASSLRSRTAEQFF
TRBV27,-,TRBJ2-1,many,TGTGCCAGCAGTCCCTCGCTCCTGGGGGCCCTCAATGAGCAGTTCTTC,CASSPSLLGALNEQFF
TRBV5-4,-,TRBJ1-1,-,TGTGCCAGCAGCGTAGGACCCAACCCTGAAGCTTTCTTT,CASSVGPNPEAFF
TRBV2,-,TRBJ1-5,-,TGTGCCAGCAGACAGGGTGGCAATCAGCCCCAGCATTTT,CASRQGGNQPQHF
TRBV27,-,TRBJ1-5,-,TGTGCCAGCAGTGACGCGGGGGGGAGCAATCAGCCCCAGCATTTT,CASSDAGGSNQPQHF
TRBV6-4,-,TRBJ2-1,once,TGTGCCAGCAGTGGGGAAGTGGGAGCCAATGAGCAGTTCTTC,CASSGEVGANEQFF
TRBV27,-,TRBJ2-7,-,TGTGCCAGCAGTTTTGGTAGAACTACCTACGAGCAGTACTTC,CASSFGRTTYEQYF
TRBV19,-,TRBJ1-1,few,TGTGCCAGTCGACAGCTCATGAACACTGAAGCTTTCTTT,CASRQLMNTEAFF
TRBV5-1,-,TRBJ2-4,-,TGCGCCAGCAGCTTGGGCAGGGCCGGGACCATTCAGTACTTC,CASSLGRAGTIQYF
TRBV5-1,-,TRBJ1-2,-,TGCGCCAGCAGCTTGGGGCAGGACATCTATGGCTACACCTTC,CASSLGQDIYGYTF
TRBV4-1,TRBD2,TRBJ2-7,-,TGCGCCAGCAGCCAAGATCCTAGCGGGAGGGGATACGAGCAGTACTTC,CASSQDPSGRGYEQYF
TRBV28,-,TRBJ2-7,-,TGTGCCAGCAGTACCCCAGGATCGGCGGGTTCCGAGCAGTACTTC,CASSTPGSAGSEQYF
TRBV3-1/TRBV3-2,-,TRBJ2-1,-,TGTGCCAGCAGCCAAGTACCCCCCCTGGGTGAGCAGTTCTTC,CASSQVPPLGEQFF
TRBV7-8,TRBD1,TRBJ2-7,-,TGTGCCAGCAGCTTAGGGGCAGGGGGCGGCGAGCAGTACTTC,CASSLGAGGGEQYF
TRBV12-3/TRBV12-4,TRBD2,TRBJ2-5,-,TGTGCCAGCAGTTTAAAAGGGGAGGGGACCCAGTACTTC,CASSLKGEGTQYF
TRBV5-1,TRBD1,TRBJ1-2,-,TGCGCCAGCAGCTTGGGACAGGGTAGTGATGGCTACACCTTC,CASSLGQGSDGYTF
TRBV5-1,-,TRBJ2-7,-,TGCGCCAGCAGCAGCTACGAGCAGTACTTC,CASSSYEQYF
TRBV4-3,-,TRBJ1-6,-,TGCGCCAGCAGCCAAGAGTTGGAACAGGCTACTTCACCCCTCCACTTT,CASSQELEQATSPLHF
TRBV28,TRBD1,TRBJ2-7,once,TGTGCCAGCAGTTTGGCGGACAGGGGTTTAGGCGAGCAGTACTTC,CASSLADRGLGEQYF
TRBV7-3,-,TRBJ2-2,-,TGTGCCAGCAGCCCTCCGGACGGGGAGCTGTTTTTT,CASSPPDGELFF
TRBV7-9,-,TRBJ1-1,few,TGTGCCAGCATCCCGGGGGGAAACCTCAACACTGAAGCTTTCTTT,CASIPGGNLNTEAFF
TRBV6-2/TRBV6-3,TRBD2,TRBJ2-1,-,TGTGCCAGCAGTTATAGCCCTAGCGGGTACAATGAGCAGTTCTTC,CASSYSPSGYNEQFF
TRBV4-2,-,TRBJ2-7,-,TGTGCCAGCAGCCAAGGGGACCCCGGGTCCTACGAGCAGTACTTC,CASSQGDPGSYEQYF
TRBV2,TRBD1,TRBJ1-1,-,TGTGCCAGCAGTGGACAGGGTCTCGGGGGGACTGAAGCTTTCTTT,CASSGQGLGGTEAFF